What follows describes a single T cell receptor beta chain. In the authors' workflow: From reference gene primer amplification, estimates of nucleated cell counts were derived. Repertoires were generated with immunoSEQ multiplex PCR, while TCRdb's copy carries only in-frame clones and drops some. Clonal size and the V and J genes are those of that table, whereas D and trimming came from the DNA. This sample has around 69,000 clones, with approximately 92% found just once. The sample originates from a study of blood T cell repertoires in COVID-19. Background on the study: The study drew acute and convalescent COVID-19 samples from the United States, Italy and Spain. T cells, B-cell-depleted T cells, or PBMCs provided the cDNA or gDNA that served as material.

The CDR3 length is 15 residues. The J segment lost 8 bases and the V segment lost 0 bases, leaving 9 bases of the junction unmatched. Germline lookup yields CDR1 SGHRS and CDR2 YFSETQ. This chain joins TRBV5-1 and TRBJ1-2, with 8 bases identical to TRBD1. The receptor was derived from a woman in her forties or fifties with active COVID-19. Sequencing was done on a sample of peripheral blood. The CDR3 DNA follows: TGCGCCAGCAGCTTGGATTCAGGGGGCCTATACGGCTACACCTTC. It encodes CASSLDSGGLYGYTF.